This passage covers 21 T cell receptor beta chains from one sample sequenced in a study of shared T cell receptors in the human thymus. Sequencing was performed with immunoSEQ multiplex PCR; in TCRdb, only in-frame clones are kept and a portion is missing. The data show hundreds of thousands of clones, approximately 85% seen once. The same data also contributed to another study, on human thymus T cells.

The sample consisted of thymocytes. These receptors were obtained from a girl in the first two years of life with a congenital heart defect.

The CDR3 here is CASSIDTRGGVRAEAFF. DNA of the CDR3: TGTGCCAGTAGTATAGACACGCGCGGGGGAGTGAGGGCTGAAGCTTTCTTT. The chain carries TRBV19 and TRBJ1-1; D possibly corresponds to TRBD1 (5 bases). CDR1 is LNHDA and CDR2 is SQIVND in the germline V gene (reference sequence). CDR3 length: 17 amino acids. Trimming left V 0 bases short and J 6 bases short, with 20 bases between. Together with reference TRBV19 and TRBJ1-1, the CDR3 gives the full variable domain: DGGITQSPKYLFRKEGQNVTLSCEQNLNHDAMYWYRQDPGQGLRLIYYSQIVNDFQKGDIAEGYSVSREKKESFPLTVTSAQKNPTAFYLCASSIDTRGGVRAEAFFGQGTRLTVV.

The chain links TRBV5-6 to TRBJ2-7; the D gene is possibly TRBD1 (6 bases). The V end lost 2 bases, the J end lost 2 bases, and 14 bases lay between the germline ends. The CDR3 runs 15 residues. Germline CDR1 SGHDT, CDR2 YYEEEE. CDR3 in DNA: TGTGCCAGCAGCTTCAGGGGTTCCAGCACCTACGAGCAGTACTTC. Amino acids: CASSFRGSSTYEQYF.

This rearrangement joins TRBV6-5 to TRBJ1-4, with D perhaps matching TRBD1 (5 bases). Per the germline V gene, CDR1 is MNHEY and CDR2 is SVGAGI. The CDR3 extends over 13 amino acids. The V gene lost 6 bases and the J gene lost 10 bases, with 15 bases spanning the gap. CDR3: CASSWTPLGKLFF. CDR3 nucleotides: TGTGCCAGCAGCTGGACACCACTTGGAAAACTGTTTTTT.

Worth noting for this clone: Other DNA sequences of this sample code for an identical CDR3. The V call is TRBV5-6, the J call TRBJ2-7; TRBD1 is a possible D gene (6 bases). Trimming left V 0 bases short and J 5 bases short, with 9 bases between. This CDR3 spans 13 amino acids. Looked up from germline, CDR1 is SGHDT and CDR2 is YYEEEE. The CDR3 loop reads CASSLDRAHEQYF. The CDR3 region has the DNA TGTGCCAGCAGCTTGGACAGGGCCCACGAGCAGTACTTC.

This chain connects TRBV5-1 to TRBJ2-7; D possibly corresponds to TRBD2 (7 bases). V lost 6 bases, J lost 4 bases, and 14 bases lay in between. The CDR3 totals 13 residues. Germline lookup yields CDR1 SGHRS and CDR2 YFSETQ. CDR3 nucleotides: TGCGCCAGCAAAGGGGGGGGTAGTTACGAGCAGTACTTC. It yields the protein CASKGGGSYEQYF. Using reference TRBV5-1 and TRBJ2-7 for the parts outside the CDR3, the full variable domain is KAGVTQTPRYLIKTRGQQVTLSCSPISGHRSVSWYQQTPGQGLQFLFEYFSETQRNKGNFPGRFSGRQFSNSRSEMNVSTLELGDSALYLCASKGGGSYEQYFGPGTRLTVT.

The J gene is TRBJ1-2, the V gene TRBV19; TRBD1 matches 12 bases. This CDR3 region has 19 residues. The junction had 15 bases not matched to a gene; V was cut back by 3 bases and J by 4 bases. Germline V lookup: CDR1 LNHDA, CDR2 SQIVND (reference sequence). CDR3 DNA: TGTGCCAGTAGTATCGGGACAGGGGGCCCCGCTCACCTCTCCTATGGCTACACCTTC. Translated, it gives CASSIGTGGPAHLSYGYTF.

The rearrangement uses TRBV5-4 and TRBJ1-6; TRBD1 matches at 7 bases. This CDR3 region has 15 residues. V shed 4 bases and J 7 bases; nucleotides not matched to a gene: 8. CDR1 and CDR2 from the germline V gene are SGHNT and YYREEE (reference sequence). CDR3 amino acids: CASSKGQEPNSPLHF. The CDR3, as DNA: TGTGCCAGCAGCAAAGGACAGGAGCCGAATTCACCCCTCCACTTT.

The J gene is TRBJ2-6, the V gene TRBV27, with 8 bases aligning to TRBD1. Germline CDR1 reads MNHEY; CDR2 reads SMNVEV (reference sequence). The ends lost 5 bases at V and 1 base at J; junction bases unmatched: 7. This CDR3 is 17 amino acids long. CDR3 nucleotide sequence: TGTGCCAGCAGTATCAGGGGGCAGGTATCTGGGGCCAACGTCCTGACTTTC. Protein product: CASSIRGQVSGANVLTF.

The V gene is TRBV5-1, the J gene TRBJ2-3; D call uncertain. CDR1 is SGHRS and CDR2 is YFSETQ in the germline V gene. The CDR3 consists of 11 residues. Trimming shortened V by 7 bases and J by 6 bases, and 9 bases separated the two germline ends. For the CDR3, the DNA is TGCGCCAGCCGTTCCGCGGATACGCAGTATTTT. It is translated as CASRSADTQYF.

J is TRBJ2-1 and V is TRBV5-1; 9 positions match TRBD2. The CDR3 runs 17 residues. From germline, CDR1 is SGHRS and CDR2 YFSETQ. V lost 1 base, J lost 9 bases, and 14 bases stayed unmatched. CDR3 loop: CASSLSAGGKKSGEQFF. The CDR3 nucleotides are TGCGCCAGCAGCTTGAGCGCGGGGGGGAAAAAGTCAGGTGAGCAGTTCTTC.

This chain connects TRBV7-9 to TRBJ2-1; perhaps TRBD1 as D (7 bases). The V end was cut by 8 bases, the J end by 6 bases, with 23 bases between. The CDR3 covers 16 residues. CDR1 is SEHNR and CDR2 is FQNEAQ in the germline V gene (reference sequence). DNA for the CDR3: TGTGCCAGCTTGGAAGGGACAGCGGGCCCCGGCAATGAGCAGTTCTTC. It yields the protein CASLEGTAGPGNEQFF.

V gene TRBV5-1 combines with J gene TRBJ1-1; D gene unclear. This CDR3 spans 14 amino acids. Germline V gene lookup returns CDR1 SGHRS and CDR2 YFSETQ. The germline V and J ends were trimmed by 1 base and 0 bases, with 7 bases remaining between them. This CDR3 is CASSLNSLNTEAFF. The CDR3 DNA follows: TGCGCCAGCAGCTTGAACAGCCTGAACACTGAAGCTTTCTTT.

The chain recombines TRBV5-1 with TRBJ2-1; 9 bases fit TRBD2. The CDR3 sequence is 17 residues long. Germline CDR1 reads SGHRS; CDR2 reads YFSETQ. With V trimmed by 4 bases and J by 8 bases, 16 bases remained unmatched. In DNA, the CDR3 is TGCGCCAGCAGCGGTTTCCCCTCAGCGGGGGGCGGTGATGAGCAGTTCTTC. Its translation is CASSGFPSAGGGDEQFF.

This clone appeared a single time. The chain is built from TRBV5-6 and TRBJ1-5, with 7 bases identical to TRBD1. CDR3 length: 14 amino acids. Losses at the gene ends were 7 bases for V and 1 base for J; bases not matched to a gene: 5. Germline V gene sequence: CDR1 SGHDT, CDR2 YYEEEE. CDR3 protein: CASGATGSNQPQHF. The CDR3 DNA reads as TGTGCCAGCGGGGCGACAGGGAGCAATCAGCCCCAGCATTTT.

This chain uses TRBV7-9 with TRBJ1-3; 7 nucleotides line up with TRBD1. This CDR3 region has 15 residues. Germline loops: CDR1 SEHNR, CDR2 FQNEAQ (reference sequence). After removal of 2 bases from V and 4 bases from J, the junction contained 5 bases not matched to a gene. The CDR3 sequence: CASSLRGREGNTIYF. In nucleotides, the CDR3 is TGTGCCAGCAGCTTAAGGGGGCGTGAGGGAAACACCATATATTTT.

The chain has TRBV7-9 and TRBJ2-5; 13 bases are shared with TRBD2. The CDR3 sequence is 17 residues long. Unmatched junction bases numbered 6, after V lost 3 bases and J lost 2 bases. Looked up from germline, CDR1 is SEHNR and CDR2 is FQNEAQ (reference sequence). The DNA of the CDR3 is TGTGCCAGCAGCTTGAGACTAGCGGGGGGCAAACAAGAGACCCAGTACTTC. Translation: CASSLRLAGGKQETQYF.

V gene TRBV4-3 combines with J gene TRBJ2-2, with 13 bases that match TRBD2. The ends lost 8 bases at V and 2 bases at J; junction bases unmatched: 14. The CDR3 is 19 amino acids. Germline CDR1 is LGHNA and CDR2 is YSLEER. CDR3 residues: CASRTKVGLAGNNTGELFF. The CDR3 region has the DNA TGCGCCAGCCGTACGAAGGTGGGACTAGCGGGGAACAACACCGGGGAGCTGTTTTTT.

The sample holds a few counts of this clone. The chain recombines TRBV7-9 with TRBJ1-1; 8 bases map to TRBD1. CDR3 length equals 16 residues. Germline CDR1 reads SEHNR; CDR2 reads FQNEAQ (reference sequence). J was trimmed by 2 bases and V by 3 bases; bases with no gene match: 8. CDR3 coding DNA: TGTGCCAGCAGCTTGAGGCCGGGACAGGTCAACACTGAAGCTTTCTTT. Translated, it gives CASSLRPGQVNTEAFF.

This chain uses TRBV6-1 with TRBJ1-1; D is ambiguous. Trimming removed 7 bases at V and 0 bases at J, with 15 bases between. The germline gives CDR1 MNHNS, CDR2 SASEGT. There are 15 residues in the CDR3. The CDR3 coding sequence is TGTGCCAGCAACCGAGTGGGCGCGATGAACACTGAAGCTTTCTTT. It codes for CASNRVGAMNTEAFF.

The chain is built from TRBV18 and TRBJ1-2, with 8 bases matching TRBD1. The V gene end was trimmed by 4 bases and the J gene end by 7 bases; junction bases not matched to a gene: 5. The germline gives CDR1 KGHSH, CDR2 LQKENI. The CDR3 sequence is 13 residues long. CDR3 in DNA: TGTGCCAGCTCACACGACAGGGGCGGTGGCTACACCTTC. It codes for CASSHDRGGGYTF.

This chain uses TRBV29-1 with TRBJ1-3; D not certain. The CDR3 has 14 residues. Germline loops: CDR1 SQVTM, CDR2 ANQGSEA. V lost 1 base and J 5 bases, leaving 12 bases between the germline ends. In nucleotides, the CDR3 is TGCAGCGTTGAAGTGGTTGAGGAGCGAAACACCATATATTTT. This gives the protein CSVEVVEERNTIYF.